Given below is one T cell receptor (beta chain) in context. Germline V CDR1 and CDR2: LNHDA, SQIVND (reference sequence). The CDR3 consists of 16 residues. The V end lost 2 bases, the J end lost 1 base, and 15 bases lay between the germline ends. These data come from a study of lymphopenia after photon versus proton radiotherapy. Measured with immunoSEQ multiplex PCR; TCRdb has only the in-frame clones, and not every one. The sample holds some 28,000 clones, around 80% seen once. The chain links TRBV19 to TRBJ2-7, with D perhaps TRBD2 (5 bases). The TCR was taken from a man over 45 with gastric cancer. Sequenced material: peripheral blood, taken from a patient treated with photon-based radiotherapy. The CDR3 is CASSISGIDGSYEQYF. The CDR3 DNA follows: TGTGCCAGTAGTATATCGGGGATCGACGGATCCTACGAGCAGTACTTC.